The 6 T cell receptor beta chains presented below share a single source sample, sequenced in a study of cytomegalovirus exposure and HLA in healthy donors (TCRdb year 2017). Library preparation was by the immunoSEQ multiplex PCR assay. The multiplex PCR relied on a mix of 60 forward primers for TCR Vbeta segments and 13 reverse primers for TCR Jbeta segments. TCRdb took over this immuneACCESS table, retaining in-frame rearrangements with V and J assigned. Such tables are incomplete; in checked studies, under half of the missing clones stem from an unresolved V gene, and the remainder is unexplained. The sample records roughly 190,000 clones, over 75% of which are singletons. The ten most abundant clones make up around 2% of the sample. Material for sequencing was PBMCs. These receptors were taken from a man aged 18 to 30 in good health and CMV-seronegative.

The rearrangement joins TRBV6-5 to TRBJ1-2, with a tentative D call TRBD1 (5 bases). CDR1 is MNHEY and CDR2 is SVGAGI in the germline V gene. This CDR3 has 15 amino acids. The ends were cut back, 2 bases at V and 4 bases at J, with 14 bases in the middle. CDR3: CASSYGAGDTYGYTF. DNA of the CDR3: TGTGCCAGCAGTTACGGGGCAGGTGATACCTATGGCTACACCTTC.

This clone was counted between two and nine times. The chain combines TRBV12-5 with TRBJ2-3; the D gene is possibly TRBD1 (6 bases). V lost 7 bases, J lost 5 bases, and 13 bases lay in between. This CDR3 is built from 13 residues. Germline assignment: CDR1 LGHNT and CDR2 FRNRAP. For the CDR3, the DNA is TGTGCTAGTGTTAGGACAGTCGAAGATACGCAGTATTTT. It encodes CASVRTVEDTQYF.

The chain employs TRBV7-2 and TRBJ2-7; a weak D match, TRBD1 (6 bases). CDR1 SGHTA and CDR2 FQGNSA come from the germline V gene. The ends were cut back, 5 bases at V and 2 bases at J, with 13 bases in the middle. The CDR3 spans 14 residues. DNA of the CDR3: TGTGCCAGCAGCCCGTCCGCAGGGGCCTACGAGCAGTACTTC. As protein: CASSPSAGAYEQYF.

The chain uses TRBV6-5 and TRBJ1-1; D gene unclear. The CDR3 length is 11 residues. V was shortened by 6 bases and J by 1 base, with 3 bases between the two germline ends. From germline, CDR1 is MNHEY and CDR2 SVGAGI. CDR3 sequence: CASRANTEAFF. The CDR3 DNA reads TGTGCCAGCAGGGCGAACACTGAAGCTTTCTTT.

This chain joins TRBV7-8 and TRBJ2-7; 11 bases fit TRBD2. This CDR3 has 15 residues. Per germline, CDR1 SGHVS and CDR2 FQNEAQ. J gave up 3 bases and V 4 bases, and 5 bases lay outside the gene matches. The CDR3 DNA follows: TGTGCCAGCAGCTCCTCTAGCGGGGGGATCTACGAGCAGTACTTC. Amino acid sequence: CASSSSSGGIYEQYF.

The rearrangement links TRBV28 to TRBJ2-3; 7 bases match TRBD2. This CDR3 spans 17 amino acids. The J segment lost 1 base and the V segment lost 3 bases, leaving 10 bases of the junction unmatched. Germline CDR1 is MDHEN and CDR2 is SYDVKM. As DNA, the CDR3 is TGTGCCAGCAGTTTCCCCCGGGCGGGAGTGGGCACAGATACGCAGTATTTT. Translated: CASSFPRAGVGTDTQYF.